A selection of T cell receptor beta chains follows, all from one sample in a study of CXCR3-negative and CXCR3-positive naive CD8 T cells. After re-calling the 5' RACE reads, TCRdb lists one entry per CDR3 protein, DNA absent. Its clone listing holds about 90,000 distinct CDR3 sequences. The sequencing sample was made of naive CXCR3- CD8+ T cells from blood. The source of these receptors is a human donor in good health. Some clones in this sample may be carry-over from other donors' samples. Both conserved end residues are part of each CDR3. The size entry is marked missing in some rows and otherwise reads once, few, many or a size class.

j_gene: TRBJ2-3
abundance: medium-sized
v_gene: TRBV15
CDR3aa: CATSTTRASTDTQYF

j_gene: TRBJ1-4
abundance: .
v_gene: TRBV29-1
CDR3aa: CSVGAVREKLFF

j_gene: TRBJ2-7
abundance: .
v_gene: TRBV6-1
CDR3aa: CASSLSTATLPYEQYF

j_gene: TRBJ2-1
abundance: .
v_gene: TRBV6-2/TRBV6-3
CDR3aa: CASSYSPGSGGITDEQFF

j_gene: TRBJ1-4
abundance: .
v_gene: TRBV20-1
CDR3aa: CSATRDRGYEKLFF

j_gene: TRBJ2-1
abundance: .
v_gene: TRBV28
CDR3aa: CASSSSEKAYNEQFF

j_gene: TRBJ2-2
abundance: .
v_gene: TRBV6-6
CDR3aa: CASTPDREGTGELFF

j_gene: TRBJ2-7
abundance: .
v_gene: TRBV2
CDR3aa: CASSGLAYEQYF

j_gene: TRBJ2-1
abundance: .
v_gene: TRBV6-6
CDR3aa: CASSWDRVYNEQFF

j_gene: TRBJ1-6
abundance: .
v_gene: TRBV7-3
CDR3aa: CASSATGGAGSPLHF

j_gene: TRBJ2-2
abundance: .
v_gene: TRBV6-5
CDR3aa: CASSYSADRGNTGELFF

j_gene: TRBJ2-7
abundance: .
v_gene: TRBV5-1
CDR3aa: CASSLGTGFSYEQYF

j_gene: TRBJ1-2
abundance: .
v_gene: TRBV29-1
CDR3aa: CSVEGLNYGYTF

j_gene: TRBJ2-1
abundance: .
v_gene: TRBV6-1
CDR3aa: CASSEAGGQETQYF

j_gene: TRBJ2-4
abundance: .
v_gene: TRBV7-2
CDR3aa: CASSLVTVSEEYF

j_gene: TRBJ2-1
abundance: .
v_gene: TRBV12-3/TRBV12-4
CDR3aa: CASSLANEQFF

j_gene: TRBJ2-7
abundance: medium-sized
v_gene: TRBV6-6
CDR3aa: CASSPGIPSYEQYF

j_gene: TRBJ2-3
abundance: .
v_gene: TRBV7-2
CDR3aa: CASRTTDTQYF

j_gene: TRBJ2-1
abundance: .
v_gene: TRBV19
CDR3aa: CASSLGRLYNEQFF

j_gene: TRBJ1-1
abundance: .
v_gene: TRBV27
CDR3aa: CASSLSGVHTEAFF

j_gene: TRBJ2-7
abundance: .
v_gene: TRBV2
CDR3aa: CASSAVLAYEQYF

j_gene: TRBJ2-7
abundance: .
v_gene: TRBV29-1
CDR3aa: CSVVPPGQYYEQYF

j_gene: TRBJ2-7
abundance: .
v_gene: TRBV4-2
CDR3aa: CASSPGTSLEQYF

j_gene: TRBJ2-1
abundance: .
v_gene: TRBV29-1
CDR3aa: CSVEGNRNEQFF

j_gene: TRBJ2-3
abundance: .
v_gene: TRBV7-9
CDR3aa: CASTYLLPDTQYF

j_gene: TRBJ2-2
abundance: .
v_gene: TRBV29-1
CDR3aa: CSVVETGRTGELFF

j_gene: TRBJ1-1
abundance: .
v_gene: TRBV29-1
CDR3aa: CSVPGTANTEAFF

j_gene: TRBJ2-7
abundance: .
v_gene: TRBV18
CDR3aa: CASSVEGGSYEQYF

j_gene: TRBJ1-5
abundance: .
v_gene: TRBV27
CDR3aa: CASSPGADNQPQHF

j_gene: TRBJ1-2
abundance: .
v_gene: TRBV12-3/TRBV12-4
CDR3aa: CATKTKTGPGYGYTF

j_gene: TRBJ2-2
abundance: .
v_gene: TRBV29-1
CDR3aa: CSVEDQDRNTGELFF

j_gene: TRBJ1-4
abundance: .
v_gene: TRBV4-2
CDR3aa: CASSQYGLGTGGFSNEKLFF

j_gene: TRBJ2-1
abundance: .
v_gene: TRBV7-8
CDR3aa: CASSLPPYPGTSGGNEQFF

j_gene: TRBJ2-5
abundance: .
v_gene: TRBV5-4
CDR3aa: CASSSDWGETQYF

j_gene: TRBJ2-2
abundance: .
v_gene: TRBV11-3
CDR3aa: CASTTGVGELFF

j_gene: TRBJ1-2
abundance: .
v_gene: TRBV6-6
CDR3aa: CASSYESRGLGYTF

j_gene: TRBJ2-1
abundance: .
v_gene: TRBV28
CDR3aa: CASSLLAGGWNKQFF

j_gene: TRBJ2-1
abundance: .
v_gene: TRBV6-5
CDR3aa: CASRIIAGNNEQFF

j_gene: TRBJ1-2
abundance: .
v_gene: TRBV29-1
CDR3aa: CSVLQGDYGYTF

j_gene: TRBJ2-1
abundance: .
v_gene: TRBV4-1
CDR3aa: CASSQADWGEYNEQFF

j_gene: TRBJ2-1
abundance: .
v_gene: TRBV12-3/TRBV12-4
CDR3aa: CASSFQDRRLFF

j_gene: TRBJ1-2
abundance: .
v_gene: TRBV18
CDR3aa: CASSPGGAYGYTF

j_gene: TRBJ2-1
abundance: .
v_gene: TRBV2
CDR3aa: CASKDGISSYNEQFF

j_gene: TRBJ2-7
abundance: .
v_gene: TRBV6-6
CDR3aa: CASSFTGTGTLGQYF